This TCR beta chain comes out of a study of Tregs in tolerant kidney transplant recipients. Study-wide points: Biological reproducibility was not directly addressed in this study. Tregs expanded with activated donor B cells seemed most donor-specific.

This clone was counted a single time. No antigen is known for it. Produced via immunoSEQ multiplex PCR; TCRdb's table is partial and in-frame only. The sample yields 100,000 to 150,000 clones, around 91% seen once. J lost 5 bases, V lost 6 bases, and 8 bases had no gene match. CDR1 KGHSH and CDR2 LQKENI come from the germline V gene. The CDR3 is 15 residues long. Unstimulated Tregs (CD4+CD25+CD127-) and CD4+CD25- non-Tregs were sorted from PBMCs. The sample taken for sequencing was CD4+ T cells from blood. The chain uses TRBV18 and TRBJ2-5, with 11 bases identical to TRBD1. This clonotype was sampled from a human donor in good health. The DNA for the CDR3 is TGTGCCAGCTCCGGGGGACAGGGGGATGTGGAGACCCAGTACTTC. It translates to CASSGGQGDVETQYF. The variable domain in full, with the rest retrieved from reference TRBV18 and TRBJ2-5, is NAGVMQNPRHLVRRRGQEARLRCSPMKGHSHVYWYRQLPEEGLKFMVYLQKENIIDESGMPKERFSAEFPKEGPSILRIQQVVRGDSAAYFCASSGGQGDVETQYFGPGTRLLVL.